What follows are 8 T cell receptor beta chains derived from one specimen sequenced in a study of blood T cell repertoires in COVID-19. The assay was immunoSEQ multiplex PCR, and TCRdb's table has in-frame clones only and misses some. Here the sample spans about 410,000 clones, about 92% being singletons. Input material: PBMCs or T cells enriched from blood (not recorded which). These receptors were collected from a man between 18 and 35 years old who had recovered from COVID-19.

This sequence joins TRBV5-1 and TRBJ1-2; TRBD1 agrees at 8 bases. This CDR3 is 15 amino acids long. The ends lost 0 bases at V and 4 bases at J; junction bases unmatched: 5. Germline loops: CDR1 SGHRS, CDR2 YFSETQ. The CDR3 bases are TGCGCCAGCAGCTTGGAAGACAGGGGTGCCTATGGCTACACCTTC. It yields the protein CASSLEDRGAYGYTF. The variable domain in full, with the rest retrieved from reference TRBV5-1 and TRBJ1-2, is KAGVTQTPRYLIKTRGQQVTLSCSPISGHRSVSWYQQTPGQGLQFLFEYFSETQRNKGNFPGRFSGRQFSNSRSEMNVSTLELGDSALYLCASSLEDRGAYGYTFGSGTRLTVV.

This CDR3 reads CASSQGQGGSYEQYF. The CDR3, as DNA: TGCGCCAGCAGCCAAGGGCAGGGAGGGTCCTACGAGCAGTACTTC. The rearrangement uses TRBV4-1 and TRBJ2-7; TRBD2 aligns across 7 bases. V was pared by 1 base and J by 1 base, with 4 bases of the junction left unmatched. CDR3 length equals 15 residues. Germline CDR1 is MGHRA and CDR2 is YSYEKL.

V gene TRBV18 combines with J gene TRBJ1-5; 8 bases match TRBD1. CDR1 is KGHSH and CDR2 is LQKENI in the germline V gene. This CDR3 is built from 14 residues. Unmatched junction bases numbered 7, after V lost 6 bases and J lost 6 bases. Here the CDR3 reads CASSSQGVGQPQHF. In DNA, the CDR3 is TGTGCCAGCTCGTCACAGGGGGTCGGTCAGCCCCAGCATTTT.

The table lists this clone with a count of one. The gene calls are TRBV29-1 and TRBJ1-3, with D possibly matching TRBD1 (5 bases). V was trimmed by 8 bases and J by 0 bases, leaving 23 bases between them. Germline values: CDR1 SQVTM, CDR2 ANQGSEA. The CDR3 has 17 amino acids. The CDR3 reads CSTQGEHGVNSGNTIYF. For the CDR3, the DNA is TGCAGCACCCAAGGGGAACATGGGGTAAACTCTGGAAACACCATATATTTT.

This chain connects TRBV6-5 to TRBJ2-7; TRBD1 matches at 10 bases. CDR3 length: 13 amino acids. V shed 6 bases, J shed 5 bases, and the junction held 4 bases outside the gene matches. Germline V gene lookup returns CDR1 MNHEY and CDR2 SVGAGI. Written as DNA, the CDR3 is TGTGCCAGCAGGAGGACAGGGGGAAACGAGCAGTACTTC. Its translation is CASRRTGGNEQYF.

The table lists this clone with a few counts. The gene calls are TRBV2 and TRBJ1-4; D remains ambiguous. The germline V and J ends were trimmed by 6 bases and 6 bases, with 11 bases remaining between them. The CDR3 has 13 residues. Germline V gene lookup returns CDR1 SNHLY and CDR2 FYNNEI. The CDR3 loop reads CASSRTLYEKLFF. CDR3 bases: TGTGCCAGCAGCCGAACATTATATGAAAAACTGTTTTTT.

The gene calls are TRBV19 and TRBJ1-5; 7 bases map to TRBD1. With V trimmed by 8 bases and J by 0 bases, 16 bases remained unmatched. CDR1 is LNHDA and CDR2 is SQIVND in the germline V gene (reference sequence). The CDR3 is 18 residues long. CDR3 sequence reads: CASSAGTANENSNQPQHF. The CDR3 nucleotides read TGTGCCAGTTCGGCCGGGACAGCAAACGAAAATAGCAATCAGCCCCAGCATTTT.

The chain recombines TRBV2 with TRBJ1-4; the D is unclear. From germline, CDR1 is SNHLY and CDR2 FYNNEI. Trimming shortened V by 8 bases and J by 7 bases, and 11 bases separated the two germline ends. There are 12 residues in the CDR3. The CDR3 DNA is TGTGCCAGCGGTTACGGGTTTGAAAAACTGTTTTTT. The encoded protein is CASGYGFEKLFF.